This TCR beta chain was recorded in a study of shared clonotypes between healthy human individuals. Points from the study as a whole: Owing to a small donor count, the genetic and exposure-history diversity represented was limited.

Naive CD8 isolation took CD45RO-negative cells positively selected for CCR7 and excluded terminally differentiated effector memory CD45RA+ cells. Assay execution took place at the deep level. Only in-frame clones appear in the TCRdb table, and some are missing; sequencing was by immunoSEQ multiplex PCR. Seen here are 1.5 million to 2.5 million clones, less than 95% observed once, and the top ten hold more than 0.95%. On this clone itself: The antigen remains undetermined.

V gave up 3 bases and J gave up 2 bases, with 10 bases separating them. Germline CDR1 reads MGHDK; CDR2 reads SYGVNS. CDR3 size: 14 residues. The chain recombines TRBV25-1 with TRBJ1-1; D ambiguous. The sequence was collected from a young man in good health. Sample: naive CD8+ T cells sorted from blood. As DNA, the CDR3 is TGTGCCAGCAGTGACGCCGGGGAAAACACTGAAGCTTTCTTT. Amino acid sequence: CASSDAGENTEAFF.